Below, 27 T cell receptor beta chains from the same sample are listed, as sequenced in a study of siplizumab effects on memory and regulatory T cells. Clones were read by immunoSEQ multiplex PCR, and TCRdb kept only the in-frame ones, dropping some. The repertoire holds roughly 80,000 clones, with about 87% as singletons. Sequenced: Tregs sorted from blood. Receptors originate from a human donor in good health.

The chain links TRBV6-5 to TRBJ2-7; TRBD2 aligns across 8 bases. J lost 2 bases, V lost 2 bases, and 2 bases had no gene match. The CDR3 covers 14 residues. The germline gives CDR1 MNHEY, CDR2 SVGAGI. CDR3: CASSYRRGAYEQYF. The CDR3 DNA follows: TGTGCCAGCAGTTACCGGCGGGGGGCCTACGAGCAGTACTTC.

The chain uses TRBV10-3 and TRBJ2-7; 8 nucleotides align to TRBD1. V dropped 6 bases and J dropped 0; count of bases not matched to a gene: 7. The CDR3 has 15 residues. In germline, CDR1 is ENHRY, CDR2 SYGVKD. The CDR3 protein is CAIREGQASSYEQYF. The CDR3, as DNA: TGTGCCATCAGGGAGGGACAGGCCAGCTCCTACGAGCAGTACTTC.

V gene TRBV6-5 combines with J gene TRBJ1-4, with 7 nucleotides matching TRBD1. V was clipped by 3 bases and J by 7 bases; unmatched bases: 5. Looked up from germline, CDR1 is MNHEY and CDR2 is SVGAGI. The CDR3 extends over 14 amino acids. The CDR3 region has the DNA TGTGCCAGCAGTTATACAGGGGTACGTGAAAAACTGTTTTTT. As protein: CASSYTGVREKLFF.

The CDR3 region is CASTRAGGRGLDGYTF. In DNA form, the CDR3 reads TGTGCCAGCACCCGGGCCGGCGGCCGCGGCTTAGACGGCTACACCTTC. V and J are TRBV28 and TRBJ1-2; D call uncertain. Per germline, CDR1 MDHEN and CDR2 SYDVKM. This CDR3 has 16 amino acids. Trimming pared 7 bases from V and 8 bases from J, leaving 26 bases between.

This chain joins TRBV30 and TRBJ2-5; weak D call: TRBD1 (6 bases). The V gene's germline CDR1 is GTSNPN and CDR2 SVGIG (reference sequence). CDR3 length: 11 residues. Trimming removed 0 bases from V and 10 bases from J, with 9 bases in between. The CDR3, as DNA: TGTGCCTGGAGTGTAGGGGGTGTCCAGTACTTC. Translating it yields CAWSVGGVQYF.

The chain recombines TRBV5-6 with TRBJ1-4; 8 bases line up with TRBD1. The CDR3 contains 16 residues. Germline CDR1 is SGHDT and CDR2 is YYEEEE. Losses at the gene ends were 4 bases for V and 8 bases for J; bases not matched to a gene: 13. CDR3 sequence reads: CASSRLKDRVSEKLFF. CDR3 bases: TGTGCCAGCAGCCGACTAAAGGACAGGGTCTCGGAAAAACTGTTTTTT. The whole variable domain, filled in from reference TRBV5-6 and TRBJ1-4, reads DAGVTQSPTHLIKTRGQQVTLRCSPKSGHDTVSWYQQALGQGPQFIFQYYEEEERQRGNFPDRFSGHQFPNYSSELNVNALLLGDSALYLCASSRLKDRVSEKLFFGSGTQLSVL.

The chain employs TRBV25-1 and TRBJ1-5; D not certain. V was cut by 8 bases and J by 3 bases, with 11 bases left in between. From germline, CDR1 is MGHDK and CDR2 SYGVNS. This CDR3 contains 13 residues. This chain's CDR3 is CASQGPNNQPQHF. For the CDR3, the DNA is TGTGCCAGCCAAGGACCGAACAATCAGCCCCAGCATTTT.

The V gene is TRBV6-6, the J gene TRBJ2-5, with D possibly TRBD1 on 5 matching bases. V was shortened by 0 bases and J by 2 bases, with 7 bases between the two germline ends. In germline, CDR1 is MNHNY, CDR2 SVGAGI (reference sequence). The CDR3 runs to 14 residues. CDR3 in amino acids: CASSYSWTQETQYF. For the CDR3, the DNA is TGTGCCAGCAGTTACTCGTGGACACAAGAGACCCAGTACTTC.

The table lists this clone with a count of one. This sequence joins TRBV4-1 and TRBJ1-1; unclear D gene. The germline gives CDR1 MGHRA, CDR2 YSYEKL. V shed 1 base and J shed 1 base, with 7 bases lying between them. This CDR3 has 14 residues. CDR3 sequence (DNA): TGCGCCAGCAGCCAAGTCGGCCAGAACACTGAAGCTTTCTTT. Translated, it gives CASSQVGQNTEAFF.

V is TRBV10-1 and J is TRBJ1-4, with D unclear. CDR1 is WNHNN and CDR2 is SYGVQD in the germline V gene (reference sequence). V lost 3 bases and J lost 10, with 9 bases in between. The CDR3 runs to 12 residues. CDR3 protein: CASSDSAGKLFF. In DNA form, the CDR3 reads TGCGCCAGCAGTGATTCCGCAGGAAAACTGTTTTTT.

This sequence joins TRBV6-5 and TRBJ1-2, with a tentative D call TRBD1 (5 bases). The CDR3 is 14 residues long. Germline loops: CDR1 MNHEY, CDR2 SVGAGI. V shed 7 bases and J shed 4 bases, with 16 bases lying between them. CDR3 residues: CASTDQGTSYGYTF. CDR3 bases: TGTGCCAGCACGGACCAGGGAACTAGCTATGGCTACACCTTC.

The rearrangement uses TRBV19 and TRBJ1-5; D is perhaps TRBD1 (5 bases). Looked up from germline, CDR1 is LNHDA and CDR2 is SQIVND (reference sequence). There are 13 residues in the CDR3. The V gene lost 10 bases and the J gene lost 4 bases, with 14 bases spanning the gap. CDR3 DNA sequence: TGTGCCACCGGACCTCGGGGGAATCAGCCCCAGCATTTT. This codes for CATGPRGNQPQHF.

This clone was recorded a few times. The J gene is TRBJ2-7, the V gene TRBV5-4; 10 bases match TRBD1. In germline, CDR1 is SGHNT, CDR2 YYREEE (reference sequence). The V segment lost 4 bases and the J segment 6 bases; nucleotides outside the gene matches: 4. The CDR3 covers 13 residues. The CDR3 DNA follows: TGTGCCAGCAGCCTGACAGGGGGCGGCGAGCAGTACTTC. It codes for CASSLTGGGEQYF.

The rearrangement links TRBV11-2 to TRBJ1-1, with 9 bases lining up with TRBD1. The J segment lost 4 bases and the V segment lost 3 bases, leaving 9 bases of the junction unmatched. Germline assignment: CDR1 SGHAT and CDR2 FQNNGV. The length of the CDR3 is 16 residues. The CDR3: CASSLRTGVWGTEAFF. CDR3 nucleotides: TGTGCCAGCAGCTTGAGGACAGGGGTATGGGGCACTGAAGCTTTCTTT.

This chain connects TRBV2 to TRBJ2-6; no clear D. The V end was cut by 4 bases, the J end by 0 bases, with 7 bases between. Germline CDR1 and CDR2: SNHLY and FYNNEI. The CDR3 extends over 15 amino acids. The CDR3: CASSGMDSGANVLTF. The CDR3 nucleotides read TGTGCCAGCAGTGGGATGGACTCTGGGGCCAACGTCCTGACTTTC.

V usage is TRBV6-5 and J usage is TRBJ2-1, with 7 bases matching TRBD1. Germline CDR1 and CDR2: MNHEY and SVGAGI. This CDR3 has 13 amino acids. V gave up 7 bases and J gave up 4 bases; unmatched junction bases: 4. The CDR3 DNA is TGTGCCAGCACGAGACAGGGATACAATGAGCAGTTCTTC. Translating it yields CASTRQGYNEQFF.

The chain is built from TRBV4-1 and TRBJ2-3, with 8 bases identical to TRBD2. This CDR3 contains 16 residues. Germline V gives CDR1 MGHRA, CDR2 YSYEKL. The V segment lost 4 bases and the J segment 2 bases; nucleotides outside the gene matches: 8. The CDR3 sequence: CASSLTAGGPTDTQYF. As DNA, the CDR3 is TGCGCCAGCAGCCTCACGGCGGGGGGCCCCACAGATACGCAGTATTTT.

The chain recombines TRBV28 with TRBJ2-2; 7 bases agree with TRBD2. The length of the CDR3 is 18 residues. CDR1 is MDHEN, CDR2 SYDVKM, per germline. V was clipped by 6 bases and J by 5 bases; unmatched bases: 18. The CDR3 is CASRRIEGGISSTGELFF. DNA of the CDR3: TGTGCCAGCAGACGAATTGAGGGAGGGATCTCATCTACCGGGGAGCTGTTTTTT.

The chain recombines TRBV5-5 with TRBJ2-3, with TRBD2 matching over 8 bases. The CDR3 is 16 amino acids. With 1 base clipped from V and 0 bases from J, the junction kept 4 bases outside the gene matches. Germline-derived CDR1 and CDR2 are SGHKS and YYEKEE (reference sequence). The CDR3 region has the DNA TGTGCCAGCAGCTTGTTCCCTAGCGGGAGCACAGATACGCAGTATTTT. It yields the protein CASSLFPSGSTDTQYF.

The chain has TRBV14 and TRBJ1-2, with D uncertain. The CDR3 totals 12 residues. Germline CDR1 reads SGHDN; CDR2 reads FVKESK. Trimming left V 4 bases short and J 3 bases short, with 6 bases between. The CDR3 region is CASSPAYYGYTF. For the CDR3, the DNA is TGTGCCAGCAGCCCCGCCTACTATGGCTACACCTTC.

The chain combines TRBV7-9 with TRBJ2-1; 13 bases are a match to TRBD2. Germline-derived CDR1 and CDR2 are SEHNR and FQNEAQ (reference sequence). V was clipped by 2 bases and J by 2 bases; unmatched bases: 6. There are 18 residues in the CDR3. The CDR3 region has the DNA TGTGCCAGCAGCTTACCCCGGACTAGCGGGGGAACCTACAATGAGCAGTTCTTC. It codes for CASSLPRTSGGTYNEQFF.

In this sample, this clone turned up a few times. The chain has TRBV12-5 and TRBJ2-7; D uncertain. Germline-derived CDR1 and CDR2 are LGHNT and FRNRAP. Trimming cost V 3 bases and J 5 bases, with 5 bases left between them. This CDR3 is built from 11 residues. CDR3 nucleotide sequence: TGTGCTAGTGGTTTTTCCAACGAGCAGTACTTC. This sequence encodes CASGFSNEQYF.

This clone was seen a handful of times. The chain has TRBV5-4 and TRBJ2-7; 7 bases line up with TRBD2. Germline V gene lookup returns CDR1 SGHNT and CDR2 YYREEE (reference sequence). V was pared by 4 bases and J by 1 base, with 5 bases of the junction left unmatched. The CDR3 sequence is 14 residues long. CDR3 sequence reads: CASSREVGSYEQYF. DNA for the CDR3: TGTGCCAGCAGCCGGGAGGTTGGATCCTACGAGCAGTACTTC.

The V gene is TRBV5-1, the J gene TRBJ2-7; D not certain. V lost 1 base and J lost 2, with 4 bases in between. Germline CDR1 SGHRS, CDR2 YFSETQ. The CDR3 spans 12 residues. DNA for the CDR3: TGCGCCAGCAGCTTGCCTGCCTACGAGCAGTACTTC. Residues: CASSLPAYEQYF. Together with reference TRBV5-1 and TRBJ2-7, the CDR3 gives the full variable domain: KAGVTQTPRYLIKTRGQQVTLSCSPISGHRSVSWYQQTPGQGLQFLFEYFSETQRNKGNFPGRFSGRQFSNSRSEMNVSTLELGDSALYLCASSLPAYEQYFGPGTRLTVT.

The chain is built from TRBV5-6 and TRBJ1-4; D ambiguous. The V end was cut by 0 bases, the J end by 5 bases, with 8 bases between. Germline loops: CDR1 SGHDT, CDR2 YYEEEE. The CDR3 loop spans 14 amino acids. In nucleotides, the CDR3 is TGTGCCAGCAGCTTGGTGGCAGCCAATGAAAAACTGTTTTTT. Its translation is CASSLVAANEKLFF.

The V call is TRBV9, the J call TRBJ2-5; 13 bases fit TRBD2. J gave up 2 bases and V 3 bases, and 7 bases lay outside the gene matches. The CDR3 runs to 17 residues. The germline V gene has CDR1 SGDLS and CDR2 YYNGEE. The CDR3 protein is CASSARPGLAGQETQYF. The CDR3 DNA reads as TGTGCCAGCAGCGCCCGACCGGGACTAGCGGGGCAAGAGACCCAGTACTTC.

CDR3 nucleotides: TGTGCCAGCAGCTTGGGACAGGGGGCTGGTCAGCCCCAGCATTTT. Its translation: CASSLGQGAGQPQHF. The chain carries TRBV7-3 and TRBJ1-5; 12 bases map to TRBD1. The junction had 3 bases not matched to a gene; V was cut back by 3 bases and J by 6 bases. The germline CDR1 and CDR2 sequences are SGHTA and FQGTGA. The CDR3 runs 15 residues.